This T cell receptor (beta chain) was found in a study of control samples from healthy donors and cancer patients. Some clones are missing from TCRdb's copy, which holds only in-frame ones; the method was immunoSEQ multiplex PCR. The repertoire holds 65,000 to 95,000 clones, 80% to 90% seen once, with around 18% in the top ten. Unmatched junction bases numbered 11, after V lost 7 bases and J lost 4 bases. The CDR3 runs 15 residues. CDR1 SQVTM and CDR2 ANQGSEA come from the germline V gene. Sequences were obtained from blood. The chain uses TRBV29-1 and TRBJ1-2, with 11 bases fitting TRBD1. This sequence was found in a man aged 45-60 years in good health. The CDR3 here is CSAVGQGARGYGYTF. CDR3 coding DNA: TGCAGCGCCGTAGGACAGGGGGCGCGCGGCTATGGCTACACCTTC.